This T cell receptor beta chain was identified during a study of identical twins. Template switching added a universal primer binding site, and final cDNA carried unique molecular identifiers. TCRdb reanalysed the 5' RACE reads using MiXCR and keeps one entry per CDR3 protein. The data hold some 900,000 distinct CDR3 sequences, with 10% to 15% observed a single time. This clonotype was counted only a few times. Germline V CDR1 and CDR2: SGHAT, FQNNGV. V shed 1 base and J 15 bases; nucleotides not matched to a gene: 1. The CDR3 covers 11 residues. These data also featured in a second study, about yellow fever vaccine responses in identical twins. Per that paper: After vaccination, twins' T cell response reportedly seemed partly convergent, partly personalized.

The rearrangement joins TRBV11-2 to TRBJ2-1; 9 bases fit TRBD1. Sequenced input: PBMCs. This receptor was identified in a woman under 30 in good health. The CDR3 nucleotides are TGTGCCAGCAGCTTAGGGACAGGGGTGTTCTTC. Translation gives CASSLGTGVFF.